Given below is one TCR beta chain in context. There are a few counts of this clone. The antigen it binds to is not known. Base qualities are not at hand, and no much larger clone is one base apart. Trimming removed 0 bases from V and 2 bases from J; the gene matches leave 5 bases unexplained. CDR1 KGHSH and CDR2 LQKENI were looked up in the germline V gene. The CDR3 starts with the cysteine, ends with the phenylalanine, and has 16 residues. Just the 48-base CDR3 DNA is kept, in frame starting at base 1. This specimen belongs to a study of beta chain features in type 1 diabetes (dated by TCRdb to 2016 to 2018). Regarding the study in general: No differences in mean age, gender distribution, total cell number or subset yield were found between patients and healthy donors. A total of around 100 million sorted cells were examined across all samples, and RNA yield correlated strongly with the number of cells per subset. Regulatory and stem cell-like memory subsets were obtained from only 8 patients and roughly eight healthy donors, while naive and central memory subsets were obtained from all 30 or so donors. In the study, TCRB repertoires of sorted circulating CD4+ T cell subsets from recently diagnosed type 1 diabetes patients were compared with those of matched healthy donors.

The entire isolated RNA was reverse transcribed using the High Capacity cDNA Reverse Transcription Kit, and thus expressed TCRB transcripts were sequenced. Naive, central memory and regulatory T cell samples underwent deep immunoSEQ sequencing, averaging roughly 3.3 million total reads per sample. Sorted cells were lysed in RLT buffer and RNA was extracted with DNase-treated RNeasy Micro or Mini kits, depending on cell number. To prevent cross-contamination, every cell subset was processed on its own, while patient and healthy donor samples were processed together. The immunoSEQ multiplex PCR was used to amplify TCRB sequences from cDNA, yielding 87-bp fragments that span the CDR3 region. The amplicons were sequenced using the Illumina HiSeq platform. The paper's processing steps were these. Synthetic template baselines were used to correct PCR bias computationally, reads within Hamming distance 2 were collapsed together, and singletons that could not be merged were discarded. By aligning reads against IMGT, V, D and J genes, CDR3 length, and insertions or deletions at six rearrangement sites were assigned. Within each subset, clonotype counts were normalized to the number of sorted cells before true diversity and Gini coefficients were calculated with the tcR R package. The overlap coefficient, calculated on TCRB nucleotide sequences, was used to quantify repertoire sharing. TCRdb holds this immuneACCESS table with in-frame rearrangements only. Some clones are missing; in checked studies, unresolved V genes explain under half, and the rest has no known cause. The V and J calls and clone size come from that table; D and trimming were worked out from the DNA. In all, the sample holds 150,000 to 200,000 clones, and around 8.4% of those were seen once. The ten largest make up about 0.5% of the sample.

Each donor gave one peripheral blood draw, approximately 110 mL on average, collected into heparinised tubes. Using a panel that included CD45RO, CCR7, CD25, CD127, CD95 and CD27, naive, central memory, regulatory and stem cell-like memory CD4+ T cells were sorted on a BD FACSAria II. All sorted populations exceeded 95% purity. PBMCs were separated immediately by Lymphoprep density gradient centrifugation and were stained directly, without being cultured. Samples were stained and sorted in pairs, with one healthy donor and one patient per experiment, so that batch effects were minimized. General findings and caveats noted by the study authors: Because cDNA was sequenced instead of genomic DNA, highly expressing activated cells could be over-represented, though the groups showed no difference in activation or CD3 levels. Patients with type 1 diabetes made fewer insertions and deleted more nucleotides at VDJ recombination sites, implying thymic rearrangement abnormalities. The naive, central memory and regulatory TCRB repertoires appeared to resemble one another more closely among patients than among healthy donors. PCR might favor shorter templates, but patient and control samples were amplified and corrected together, so any skew would affect both groups equally. A moderate but significant shortening of TCRB CDR3 length was observed in type 1 diabetes patients in all four CD4+ subsets. HLA sub-analyses involved small numbers of individuals, so any influence of HLA type on TCRB rearrangement remained unresolved.

Sequenced sample: central memory CD4+ T cells from blood. The source is a woman in her late teens or twenties with type 1 diabetes. This chain is built from TRBV18 and TRBJ2-5; 8 bases in between match TRBD1. CDR3 reads: CASSPPWTGRQETQYF. The DNA sequence reads TGTGCCAGCTCACCACCCTGGACAGGGCGACAAGAGACCCAGTACTTC.